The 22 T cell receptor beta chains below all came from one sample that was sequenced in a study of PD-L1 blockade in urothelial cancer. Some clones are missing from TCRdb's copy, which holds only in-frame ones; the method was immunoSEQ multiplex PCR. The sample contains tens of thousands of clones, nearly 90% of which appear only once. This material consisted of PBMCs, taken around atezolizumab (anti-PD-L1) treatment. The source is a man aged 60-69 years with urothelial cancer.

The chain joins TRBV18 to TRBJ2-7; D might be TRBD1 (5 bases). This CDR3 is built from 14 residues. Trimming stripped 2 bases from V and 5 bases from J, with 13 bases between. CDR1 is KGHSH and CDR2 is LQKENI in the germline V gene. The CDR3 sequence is CASSPGPGIHEQYF. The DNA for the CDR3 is TGTGCCAGCTCACCAGGCCCAGGGATCCACGAGCAGTACTTC.

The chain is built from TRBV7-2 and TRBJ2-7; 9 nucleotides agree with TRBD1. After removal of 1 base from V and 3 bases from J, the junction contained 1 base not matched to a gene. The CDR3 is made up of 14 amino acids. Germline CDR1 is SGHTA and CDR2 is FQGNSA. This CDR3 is CASSLGDRVYEQYF. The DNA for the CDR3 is TGTGCCAGCAGCTTAGGGGACAGGGTCTACGAGCAGTACTTC.

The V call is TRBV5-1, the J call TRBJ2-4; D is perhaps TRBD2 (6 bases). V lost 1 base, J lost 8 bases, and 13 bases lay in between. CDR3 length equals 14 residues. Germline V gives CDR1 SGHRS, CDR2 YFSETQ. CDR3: CASSLSWREDIQYF. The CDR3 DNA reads TGCGCCAGCAGCTTGAGTTGGAGGGAGGACATTCAGTACTTC.

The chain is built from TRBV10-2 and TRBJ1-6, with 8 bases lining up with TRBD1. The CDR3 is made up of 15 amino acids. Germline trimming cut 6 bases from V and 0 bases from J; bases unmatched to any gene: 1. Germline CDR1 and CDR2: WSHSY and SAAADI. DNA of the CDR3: TGCGCCAGCAGGACAGGGGCCTCCTATAATTCACCCCTCCACTTT. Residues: CASRTGASYNSPLHF.

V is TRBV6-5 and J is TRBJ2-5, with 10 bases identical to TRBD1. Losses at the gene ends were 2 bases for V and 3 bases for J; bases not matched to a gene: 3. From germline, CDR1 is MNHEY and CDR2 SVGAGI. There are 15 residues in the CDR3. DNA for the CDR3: TGTGCCAGCAGTTACGAAGGACAGGGGGAAGAGACCCAGTACTTC. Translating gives CASSYEGQGEETQYF.

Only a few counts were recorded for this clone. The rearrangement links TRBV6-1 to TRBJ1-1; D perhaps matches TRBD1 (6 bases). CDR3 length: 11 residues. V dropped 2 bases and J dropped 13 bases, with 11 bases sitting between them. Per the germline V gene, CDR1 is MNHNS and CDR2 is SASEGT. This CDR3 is CASSERRGGFF. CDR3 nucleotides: TGTGCCAGCAGTGAAAGGCGAGGGGGTTTCTTT.

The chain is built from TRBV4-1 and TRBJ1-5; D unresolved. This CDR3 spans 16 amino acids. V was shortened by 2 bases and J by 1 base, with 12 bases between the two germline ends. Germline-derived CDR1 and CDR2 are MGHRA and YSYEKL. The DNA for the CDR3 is TGCGCCAGCAGCCAACTAGTAGGCAAAAGCAATCAGCCCCAGCATTTT. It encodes CASSQLVGKSNQPQHF.

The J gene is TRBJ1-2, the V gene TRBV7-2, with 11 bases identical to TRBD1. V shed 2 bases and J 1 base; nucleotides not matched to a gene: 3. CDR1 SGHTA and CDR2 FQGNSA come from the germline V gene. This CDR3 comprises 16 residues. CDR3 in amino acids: CASSLQGTGGNYGYTF. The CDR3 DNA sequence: TGTGCCAGCAGCTTACAGGGGACAGGGGGTAACTATGGCTACACCTTC.

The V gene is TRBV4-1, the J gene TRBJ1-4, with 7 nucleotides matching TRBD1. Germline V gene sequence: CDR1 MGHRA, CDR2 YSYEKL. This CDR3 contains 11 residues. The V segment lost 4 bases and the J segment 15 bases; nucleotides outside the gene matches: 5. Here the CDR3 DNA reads TGCGCCAGCAGCCTGGACAGGAGGTTGTTTTTT. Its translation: CASSLDRRLFF.

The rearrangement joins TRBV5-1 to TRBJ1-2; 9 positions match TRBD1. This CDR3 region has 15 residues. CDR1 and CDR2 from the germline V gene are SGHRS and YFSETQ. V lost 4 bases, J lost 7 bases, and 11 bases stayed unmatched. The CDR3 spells CASSLTGTGLGGYTF. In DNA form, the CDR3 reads TGCGCCAGCAGCCTAACCGGGACAGGGTTGGGTGGCTACACCTTC. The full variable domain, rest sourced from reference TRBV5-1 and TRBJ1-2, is KAGVTQTPRYLIKTRGQQVTLSCSPISGHRSVSWYQQTPGQGLQFLFEYFSETQRNKGNFPGRFSGRQFSNSRSEMNVSTLELGDSALYLCASSLTGTGLGGYTFGSGTRLTVV.

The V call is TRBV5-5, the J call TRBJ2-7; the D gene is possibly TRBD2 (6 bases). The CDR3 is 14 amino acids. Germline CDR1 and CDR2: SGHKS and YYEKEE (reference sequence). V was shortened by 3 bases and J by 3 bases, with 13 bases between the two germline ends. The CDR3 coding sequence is TGTGCCAGCAGCTCGCCGGCGGGGTTCTACGAGCAGTACTTC. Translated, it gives CASSSPAGFYEQYF.

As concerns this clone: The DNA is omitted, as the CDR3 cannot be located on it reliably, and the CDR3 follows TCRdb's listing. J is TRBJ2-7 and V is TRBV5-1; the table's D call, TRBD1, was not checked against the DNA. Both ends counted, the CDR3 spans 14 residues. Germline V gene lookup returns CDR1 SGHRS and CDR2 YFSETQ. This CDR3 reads CASSPVGQGARKYF.

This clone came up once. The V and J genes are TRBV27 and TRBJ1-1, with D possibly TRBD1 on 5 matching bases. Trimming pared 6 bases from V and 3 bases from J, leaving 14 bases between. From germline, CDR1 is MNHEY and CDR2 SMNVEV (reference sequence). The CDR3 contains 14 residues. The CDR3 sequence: CASSLAPGDTEAFF. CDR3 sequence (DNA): TGTGCCAGCAGCCTGGCGCCGGGGGACACTGAAGCTTTCTTT.

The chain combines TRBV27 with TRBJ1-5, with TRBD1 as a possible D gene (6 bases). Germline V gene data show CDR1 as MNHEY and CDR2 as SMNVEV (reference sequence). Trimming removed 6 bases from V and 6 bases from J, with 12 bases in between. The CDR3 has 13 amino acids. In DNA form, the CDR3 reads TGTGCCAGCAGACAGGGCCCAGTTCAGCCCCAGCATTTT. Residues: CASRQGPVQPQHF.

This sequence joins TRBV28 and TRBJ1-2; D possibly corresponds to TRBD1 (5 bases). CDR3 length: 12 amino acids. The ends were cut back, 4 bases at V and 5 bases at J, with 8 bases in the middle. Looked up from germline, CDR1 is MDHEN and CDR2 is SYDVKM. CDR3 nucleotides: TGTGCCAGCAGTTCGTCAGGGTATGGCTACACCTTC. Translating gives CASSSSGYGYTF.

The CDR3 reads CASSLYGGEGHQPQHF. The CDR3, as DNA: TGTGCCAGCAGCTTGTACGGGGGGGAGGGGCATCAGCCCCAGCATTTT. The chain recombines TRBV5-6 with TRBJ1-5, with a tentative D call TRBD1 (5 bases). CDR1 and CDR2 from the germline V gene are SGHDT and YYEEEE. The CDR3 is made up of 16 amino acids. The V gene lost 1 base and the J gene lost 5 bases, with 16 bases spanning the gap.

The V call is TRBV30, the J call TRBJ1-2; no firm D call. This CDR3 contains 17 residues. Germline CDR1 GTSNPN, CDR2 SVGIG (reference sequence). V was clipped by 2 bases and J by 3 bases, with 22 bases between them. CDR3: CAWSSRREAPNYYGYTF. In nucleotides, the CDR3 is TGTGCCTGGAGTTCCCGGAGAGAGGCCCCTAACTACTATGGCTACACCTTC.

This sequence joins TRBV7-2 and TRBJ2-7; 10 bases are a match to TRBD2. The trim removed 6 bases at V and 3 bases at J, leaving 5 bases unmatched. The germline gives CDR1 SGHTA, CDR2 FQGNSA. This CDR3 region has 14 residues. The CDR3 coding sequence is TGTGCCAGCAGGAACCCTAGCGGGGGCTACGAGCAGTACTTC. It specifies CASRNPSGGYEQYF. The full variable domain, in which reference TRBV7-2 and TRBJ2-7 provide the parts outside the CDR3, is GAGVSQSPSNKVTEKGKDVELRCDPISGHTALYWYRQSLGQGLEFLIYFQGNSAPDKSGLPSDRFSAERTGGSVSTLTIQRTQQEDSAVYLCASRNPSGGYEQYFGPGTRLTVT.

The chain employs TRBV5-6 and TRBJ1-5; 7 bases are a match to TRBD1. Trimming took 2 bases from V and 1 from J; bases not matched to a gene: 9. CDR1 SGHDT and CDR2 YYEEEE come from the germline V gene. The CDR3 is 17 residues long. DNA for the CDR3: TGTGCCAGCAGCTTACGGACAGGAGCGATAAGCAATCAGCCCCAGCATTTT. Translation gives CASSLRTGAISNQPQHF.

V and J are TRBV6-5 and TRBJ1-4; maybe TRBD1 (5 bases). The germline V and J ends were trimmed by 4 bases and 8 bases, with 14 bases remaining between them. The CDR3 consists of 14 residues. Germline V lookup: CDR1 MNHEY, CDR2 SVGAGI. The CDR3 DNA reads TGTGCCAGCAGTTCCGCGGGACGTAGGGAAAAACTGTTTTTT. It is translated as CASSSAGRREKLFF.

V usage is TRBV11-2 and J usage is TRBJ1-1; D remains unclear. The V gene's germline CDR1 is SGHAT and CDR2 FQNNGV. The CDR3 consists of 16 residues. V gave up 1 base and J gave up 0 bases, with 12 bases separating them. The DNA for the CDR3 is TGTGCCAGCAGCTTAGGTCGGTCGGGGTTGAACACTGAAGCTTTCTTT. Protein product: CASSLGRSGLNTEAFF.

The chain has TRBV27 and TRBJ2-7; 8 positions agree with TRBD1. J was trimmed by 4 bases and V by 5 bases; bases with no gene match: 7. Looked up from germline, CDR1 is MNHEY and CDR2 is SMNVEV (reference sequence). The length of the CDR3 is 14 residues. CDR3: CASSQDRDRYEQYF. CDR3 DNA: TGTGCCAGCAGTCAGGACCGGGACAGGTACGAGCAGTACTTC.